Presented here are 9 T cell receptor beta chains from one specimen sequenced in a study of T cell repertoires in cytomegalovirus infection. TCRdb processed the reads anew with MiXCR; each CDR3 protein has one entry. The sample carries 550,000 to 850,000 distinct CDR3 sequences, roughly 30% recorded once. No cognate antigen is known for these TCRs. The specimen comprised cultured PBMCs, sampled from culture after CMV antigen stimulation. The receptors originated from a human donor in good health (CMV status not recorded). Some clones in this sample may be carry-over from other donors' samples.

The chain is built from TRBV27 and TRBJ1-1, with TRBD1 matching over 7 bases. V dropped 5 bases and J dropped 4; count of bases not matched to a gene: 7. CDR1 is MNHEY and CDR2 is SMNVEV in the germline V gene (reference sequence). The CDR3 runs 14 residues. CDR3 protein: CASSRQGWSTEAFF. The CDR3 DNA follows: TGTGCCAGCAGTCGACAGGGATGGAGCACTGAAGCTTTCTTT.

Many counts were recorded for this clonotype. V gene TRBV7-2 combines with J gene TRBJ2-7; D unresolved. V lost 0 bases to trimming and J lost 5 bases, with 8 bases between them. Germline-derived CDR1 and CDR2 are SGHTA and FQGNSA. This CDR3 is 13 amino acids long. CDR3 bases: TGTGCCAGCAGCTTAGCGGGTATAAACGAGCAGTACTTC. Protein sequence: CASSLAGINEQYF. The full variable domain, with the rest looked up from reference TRBV7-2 and TRBJ2-7, is GAGVSQSPSNKVTEKGKDVELRCDPISGHTALYWYRQSLGQGLEFLIYFQGNSAPDKSGLPSDRFSAERTGGSVSTLTIQRTQQEDSAVYLCASSLAGINEQYFGPGTRLTVT.

The chain carries TRBV6-6 and TRBJ2-5, with 7 bases lining up with TRBD1. The CDR3 has 19 amino acids. The ends lost 5 bases at V and 1 base at J; junction bases unmatched: 19. CDR1 and CDR2 from the germline V gene are MNHNY and SVGAGI (reference sequence). CDR3 loop: CASSLLGTPTGRGQETQYF. The CDR3 DNA reads TGTGCCAGCAGTCTACTGGGTACCCCGACAGGGAGAGGCCAAGAGACCCAGTACTTC.

A note on this clonotype: At one end the junction does not follow the germline gene, possibly because of a read error. The gene calls are TRBV20-1 and TRBJ2-5; D possibly uses TRBD1 or TRBD2 (5 bases each). The CDR3 runs 12 residues. Germline V gene sequence: CDR1 DFQATT, CDR2 SNEGSKA (reference sequence). This CDR3 is CSATRDQETQYF. CDR3 sequence (DNA): TGCAGTGCAACCCGGGACCAGGAGACCCAGTACTTC.

This clonotype was counted at least ten times. The V gene is TRBV3-1, the J gene TRBJ1-5, with 7 positions matching TRBD1. Looked up from germline, CDR1 is LGHDT and CDR2 is YNNKEL (reference sequence). The CDR3 length is 14 residues. J lost 4 bases, V lost 6 bases, and 6 bases had no gene match. The CDR3 sequence: CASSLGTANQPQHF. The CDR3 bases are TGTGCCAGCAGTTTGGGGACAGCAAATCAGCCCCAGCATTTT.

V and J are TRBV6-1 and TRBJ2-1; 7 positions match TRBD2. Germline CDR1 MNHNS, CDR2 SASEGT. V dropped 8 bases and J dropped 2; count of bases not matched to a gene: 15. The CDR3 extends over 17 amino acids. CDR3 protein: CASYNSMAGVPYNEQFF. CDR3 bases: TGTGCCAGCTACAATTCCATGGCGGGGGTTCCCTACAATGAGCAGTTCTTC.

This clonotype was picked up a small number of times. The rearrangement links TRBV6-2 or TRBV6-3 to TRBJ2-1; D is ambiguous. With 5 bases removed from V and 3 bases from J, the gap between germline ends came to 5 bases. The CDR3 has 12 amino acids. Germline V gene data show CDR1 as MNHEY and CDR2 as SVGEGT. The CDR3 protein is CASSRIYNEQFF. CDR3 in DNA: TGTGCCAGCAGTCGGATCTACAATGAGCAGTTCTTC.

This clonotype was recorded a few times. The chain is built from TRBV12-3 or TRBV12-4 and TRBJ1-2, with D unclear. This CDR3 contains 15 residues. The V and J ends lost 3 bases and 0 bases respectively, with 11 bases between them. CDR3 coding DNA: TGTGCCAGCAGTTTCCGGCAGATAACTAACTATGGCTACACCTTC. Amino acids: CASSFRQITNYGYTF.

This clonotype has ten or more counts. The rearrangement joins TRBV6-1 to TRBJ2-6; weak D call: TRBD1 (6 bases). Germline CDR1 and CDR2: MNHNS and SASEGT. The length of the CDR3 is 15 residues. Trimming cost V 5 bases and J 0 bases, with 8 bases left between them. The CDR3 region is CASSKGGSGANVLTF. The CDR3 DNA reads TGTGCCAGCAGTAAAGGGGGCTCTGGGGCCAACGTCCTGACTTTC.